The clone carrying this T cell receptor beta chain appeared a few times. What it binds is not known. Germline-derived CDR1 and CDR2 are SGDLS and YYNGEE. The CDR3 extends over 13 amino acids. Trimming cost V 0 bases and J 7 bases, with 11 bases left between them. This specimen comes from a study of Ad26.COV2.S vaccination and SARS-CoV-2 variants. Study at large: Enrollment placed the donor in the COV1001 Ad26.COV2.S trial arm. Intramuscular Ad26.COV2.S doses were given once or twice, 56 days apart.

Described treatment: over 15 received Ad26.COV2.S at low or high dose, single or two shots; five or six received placebo; per-sample allocation not given. Specimen acquisition occurred on day 63 following the initial vaccine or placebo injection. Notes on the study in general: A substantial breadth of spike-specific CD8+ and CD4+ T cell responses after vaccination has been reported. With respect to non-spike TCR breadth, vaccine and placebo recipients were similar.

TCRdb's table, derived via immunoSEQ multiplex PCR, lists solely in-frame clones and lacks some. This sample has roughly 350,000 clones, with 88% found just once. The receptor was isolated from a person aged 18-65 years who received the Ad26.COV2.S COVID-19 vaccine or a placebo. Here the sequenced sample was peripheral blood, taken in a trial of Ad26.COV2.S vaccine versus placebo. This chain links TRBV9 with TRBJ2-7, with D perhaps TRBD2 (5 bases). The CDR3 spells CASSVEGPGEQYF. The CDR3 DNA sequence: TGTGCCAGCAGCGTAGAGGGCCCGGGAGAGCAGTACTTC.